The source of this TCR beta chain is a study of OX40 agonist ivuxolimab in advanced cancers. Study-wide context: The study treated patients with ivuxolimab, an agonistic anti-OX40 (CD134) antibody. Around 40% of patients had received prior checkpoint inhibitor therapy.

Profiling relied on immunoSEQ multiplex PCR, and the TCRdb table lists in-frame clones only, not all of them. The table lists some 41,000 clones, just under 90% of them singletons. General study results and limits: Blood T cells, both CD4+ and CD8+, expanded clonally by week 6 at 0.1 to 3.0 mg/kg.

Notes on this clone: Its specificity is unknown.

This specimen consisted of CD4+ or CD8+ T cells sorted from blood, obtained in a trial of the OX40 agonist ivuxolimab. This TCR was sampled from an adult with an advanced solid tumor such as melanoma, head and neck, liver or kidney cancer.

The CDR3 DNA reads TGCGCCAGCAGCTCCCTGGGAGGGCGACAAGCTTTCTTT. This encodes CASSSLGGRQAFF. The chain recombines TRBV5-1 with TRBJ1-1; no clear D gene. The germline V and J ends were trimmed by 3 bases and 9 bases, with 15 bases remaining between them. The germline V gene has CDR1 SGHRS and CDR2 YFSETQ. This CDR3 region has 13 residues.